The 21 T cell receptor beta chains in this list originate from one sample, sequenced in a study of T-cell memory formation after mild COVID-19. Using its own MiXCR run on the 5' RACE reads, TCRdb lists one record per CDR3 protein. The sample includes approximately 200,000 distinct CDR3 sequences, around 15% seen only once; the top ten take roughly 1.9%. The sequenced sample consisted of PBMCs or a T cell subset sorted from them (not recorded which). These TCRs come from an adult woman who had mild COVID-19 (a few samples of this study predate the infection). Cell type and time point are not known.

This clonotype was counted a few times. The chain couples TRBV5-5 to TRBJ2-2; 7 nucleotides agree with TRBD2. The V segment lost 3 bases and the J segment 1 base; nucleotides outside the gene matches: 3. CDR3 size: 15 residues. Germline V lookup: CDR1 SGHKS, CDR2 YYEKEE (reference sequence). The DNA of the CDR3 is TGTGCCAGCAGCTGGGGCGGGGGGAACACCGGGGAGCTGTTTTTT. Its translation: CASSWGGGNTGELFF. Full variable domain (missing parts from reference TRBV5-5 and TRBJ2-2): DAGVTQSPTHLIKTRGQQVTLRCSPISGHKSVSWYQQVLGQGPQFIFQYYEKEERGRGNFPDRFSARQFPNYSSELNVNALLLGDSALYLCASSWGGGNTGELFFGEGSRLTVL.

This chain links TRBV20-1 with TRBJ1-5; D is uncertain. Trimming cost V 3 bases and J 4 bases, with 7 bases left between them. In germline, CDR1 is DFQATT, CDR2 SNEGSKA (reference sequence). The CDR3 runs 12 residues. The CDR3 protein is CSASPSNQPQHF. CDR3 in DNA: TGCAGTGCTAGTCCAAGTAATCAGCCCCAGCATTTT.

V gene TRBV18 combines with J gene TRBJ1-1; D gene uncertain. Trimming took 5 bases from V and 9 from J, leaving 13 bases between them. Germline V gene data show CDR1 as KGHSH and CDR2 as LQKENI. The CDR3 totals 12 residues. CDR3 region: CASSLDLIKAFF. The CDR3, as DNA: TGTGCCAGCTCATTAGACCTGATCAAAGCTTTCTTT.

The genes are TRBV20-1 and TRBJ2-3; D remains unclear. V lost 6 bases to trimming and J lost 6 bases, with 10 bases between them. This CDR3 has 11 residues. Germline CDR1 and CDR2: DFQATT and SNEGSKA (reference sequence). The CDR3 region has the DNA TGCAGTGCAAACAACGCGGATACGCAGTATTTT. Translating it yields CSANNADTQYF.

This chain uses TRBV7-6 with TRBJ2-1; TRBD2 matches at 8 bases. The ends lost 1 base at V and 9 bases at J; junction bases unmatched: 8. This CDR3 spans 15 amino acids. Germline CDR1 SGHVS, CDR2 FNYEAQ. For the CDR3, the DNA is TGTGCCAGCAGCTTAGGTCCAGCGGGAGTAGTTGAGCAGTTCTTC. Translation gives CASSLGPAGVVEQFF. Full variable domain (remainder filled in from reference TRBV7-6 and TRBJ2-1): GAGVSQSPRYKVTKRGQDVALRCDPISGHVSLYWYRQALGQGPEFLTYFNYEAQQDKSGLPNDRFSAERPEGSISTLTIQRTEQRDSAMYRCASSLGPAGVVEQFFGPGTRLTVL.

This clonotype was counted between two and nine times. V and J are TRBV7-6 and TRBJ2-1, with 10 positions matching TRBD2. CDR1 and CDR2 from the germline V gene are SGHVS and FNYEAQ. V trimming: 5 bases; J trimming: 9 bases; junction bases outside the gene matches: 10. CDR3 length: 15 residues. CDR3: CASSKAGGPSGEQFF. CDR3 DNA: TGTGCCAGCAGCAAAGCGGGAGGGCCGTCCGGTGAGCAGTTCTTC. Supplemented by reference TRBV7-6 and TRBJ2-1, the full variable domain reads GAGVSQSPRYKVTKRGQDVALRCDPISGHVSLYWYRQALGQGPEFLTYFNYEAQQDKSGLPNDRFSAERPEGSISTLTIQRTEQRDSAMYRCASSKAGGPSGEQFFGPGTRLTVL.

This clonotype showed up just a few times. This chain uses TRBV4-2 with TRBJ2-2; 7 positions agree with TRBD2. CDR3 length equals 16 residues. The ends lost 1 base at V and 7 bases at J; junction bases unmatched: 9. Looked up from germline, CDR1 is LGHNA and CDR2 is YNFKEQ. The chain's CDR3 is CASSQVEAGADGELFF. The CDR3 nucleotides are TGTGCCAGCAGCCAAGTCGAGGCGGGAGCGGACGGGGAGCTGTTTTTT.

The table lists this clonotype with a few counts. The genes are TRBV29-1 and TRBJ1-2, with D unresolved. The V gene lost 5 bases and the J gene lost 2 bases, with 9 bases spanning the gap. CDR1 and CDR2 from the germline V gene are SQVTM and ANQGSEA. This CDR3 is built from 12 residues. DNA of the CDR3: TGCAGCGTTCTTCCTGAGAACTATGGCTACACCTTC. Its translation is CSVLPENYGYTF.

This clonotype was seen a single time. The gene calls are TRBV14 and TRBJ1-6; tentatively, D is TRBD1 (6 bases). Germline-derived CDR1 and CDR2 are SGHDN and FVKESK. The CDR3 spans 13 residues. Trimming took off 2 bases at V and 7 bases at J, with 6 bases between the two ends. The CDR3 nucleotides read TGTGCCAGCAGCCAAACAGGGAATTCACCCCTCCACTTT. Amino acid sequence: CASSQTGNSPLHF. The whole variable domain, filled in from reference TRBV14 and TRBJ1-6, reads EAGVTQFPSHSVIEKGQTVTLRCDPISGHDNLYWYRRVMGKEIKFLLHFVKESKQDESGMPNNRFLAERTGGTYSTLKVQPAELEDSGVYFCASSQTGNSPLHFGNGTRLTVT.

This clonotype was detected many times. The J gene is TRBJ2-1, the V gene TRBV3-1; D gene ambiguous. This CDR3 has 15 residues. Germline V gene lookup returns CDR1 LGHDT and CDR2 YNNKEL (reference sequence). V lost 1 base and J lost 7, with 14 bases in between. The CDR3 is CASSQAVQLRNEQFF. Written as DNA, the CDR3 is TGTGCCAGCAGCCAAGCGGTGCAACTAAGGAATGAGCAGTTCTTC.

The rearrangement links TRBV10-3 to TRBJ1-1, with no clear D. The V end lost 10 bases, the J end lost 3 bases, and 18 bases lay between the germline ends. The CDR3 runs 14 residues. Germline V lookup: CDR1 ENHRY, CDR2 SYGVKD. This chain's CDR3 is CATRGAVGDTEAFF. In DNA form, the CDR3 reads TGTGCCACCCGAGGAGCGGTCGGGGACACTGAAGCTTTCTTT.

This clonotype has more than one count but fewer than ten. The chain employs TRBV20-1 and TRBJ2-5; TRBD2 matches 11 bases. CDR1 is DFQATT, CDR2 SNEGSKA, per germline (reference sequence). The CDR3 is 17 amino acids. Trimming cost V 1 base and J 0 bases; bases outside gene matches: 7. The CDR3: CSARGLAGGSYQETQYF. The CDR3, as DNA: TGCAGTGCTAGAGGGCTAGCGGGGGGCTCGTACCAAGAGACCCAGTACTTC.

The chain employs TRBV6-5 and TRBJ2-1; 7 bases map to TRBD2. Trimming cost V 8 bases and J 0 bases; bases outside gene matches: 13. This CDR3 is 17 amino acids long. Germline lookup yields CDR1 MNHEY and CDR2 SVGAGI. DNA for the CDR3: TGTGCCAGCCGGACGGGAGGTCTAGCGAGCTCCTACAATGAGCAGTTCTTC. Protein sequence: CASRTGGLASSYNEQFF.

This clonotype came up many times. This sequence joins TRBV5-1 and TRBJ1-1; 7 bases match TRBD1. This CDR3 contains 16 residues. Per germline, CDR1 SGHRS and CDR2 YFSETQ. The ends lost 4 bases at V and 4 bases at J; junction bases unmatched: 13. The CDR3 sequence: CASSRRQGGEGTEAFF. Written as DNA, the CDR3 is TGCGCCAGCAGCCGTCGACAGGGCGGAGAGGGCACTGAAGCTTTCTTT.

At least ten counts were recorded for this clonotype. The genes are TRBV27 and TRBJ2-1; D is possibly TRBD1 or TRBD2 (5 bases each). Deletions cut 6 bases from V and 0 bases from J, with 21 bases between. CDR1 is MNHEY and CDR2 is SMNVEV in the germline V gene (reference sequence). The CDR3 extends over 18 amino acids. The chain's CDR3 is CASRGQGRITSSYNEQFF. The DNA of the CDR3 is TGTGCCAGCAGGGGGCAAGGAAGAATCACTAGCTCCTACAATGAGCAGTTCTTC.

This clonotype was seen once. The chain links TRBV5-1 to TRBJ1-1; possible D gene TRBD1, 5 bases. Germline lookup yields CDR1 SGHRS and CDR2 YFSETQ. The CDR3 is 15 amino acids. Trimming left V 4 bases short and J 2 bases short, with 15 bases between. CDR3 in DNA: TGCGCCAGCAGCCCCGGGGCCGGACTTAACACTGAAGCTTTCTTT. This gives the protein CASSPGAGLNTEAFF.

This clonotype was seen many times. The rearrangement uses TRBV7-2 and TRBJ2-7, with 10 bases matching TRBD2. The CDR3 length is 15 residues. The germline gives CDR1 SGHTA, CDR2 FQGNSA. Losses at the gene ends were 2 bases for V and 4 bases for J; bases not matched to a gene: 5. CDR3 sequence reads: CASSLPGTSAYEQYF. CDR3 coding DNA: TGTGCCAGCAGCTTACCCGGGACTAGCGCGTACGAGCAGTACTTC. Complete variable domain (other parts from reference TRBV7-2 and TRBJ2-7): GAGVSQSPSNKVTEKGKDVELRCDPISGHTALYWYRQSLGQGLEFLIYFQGNSAPDKSGLPSDRFSAERTGGSVSTLTIQRTQQEDSAVYLCASSLPGTSAYEQYFGPGTRLTVT.

The chain has TRBV12-3 or TRBV12-4 and TRBJ2-3, with D perhaps TRBD2 (5 bases). The ends were cut back, 7 bases at V and 0 bases at J, with 26 bases in the middle. The CDR3 contains 19 residues. The chain's CDR3 is CASILMPLGSSHSTDTQYF. The CDR3 region has the DNA TGTGCCAGCATCCTAATGCCCCTGGGGAGTTCGCATAGCACAGATACGCAGTATTTT.

V usage is TRBV5-6 and J usage is TRBJ2-6; 8 bases align to TRBD1. The CDR3 length is 21 residues. Per the germline V gene, CDR1 is SGHDT and CDR2 is YYEEEE. V was clipped by 4 bases and J by 1 base; unmatched bases: 19. The CDR3 reads CASSPDRVGAARESGANVLTF. The CDR3 DNA follows: TGTGCCAGCAGCCCGGACAGGGTCGGAGCGGCTCGGGAGTCTGGGGCCAACGTCCTGACTTTC.

This clonotype was found a few times. The V and J genes are TRBV27 and TRBJ2-1; 10 bases align to TRBD1. The CDR3 runs to 14 residues. Losses at the gene ends were 7 bases for V and 5 bases for J; bases not matched to a gene: 5. Germline values: CDR1 MNHEY, CDR2 SMNVEV (reference sequence). In DNA form, the CDR3 reads TGTGCCAGCAAACGGGACAGGGGCGACAATGAGCAGTTCTTC. This codes for CASKRDRGDNEQFF.

The genes are TRBV14 and TRBJ1-5, with TRBD1 as a possible D gene (6 bases). V was shortened by 5 bases and J by 0 bases, with 23 bases between the two germline ends. The length of the CDR3 is 19 residues. CDR1 is SGHDN, CDR2 FVKESK, per germline. Here the CDR3 DNA reads TGTGCCAGCAGCTCCCGGACAGCGGGGGTCTCATATAGCAATCAGCCCCAGCATTTT. This sequence encodes CASSSRTAGVSYSNQPQHF.